This T cell receptor beta chain was sequenced during a study of blood T cell repertoires in COVID-19. The repertoire was sequenced with immunoSEQ multiplex PCR; TCRdb's copy has only in-frame clones and lacks some. The sample records about 270,000 clones, 89% being singletons. V shed 4 bases and J shed 3 bases, with 12 bases lying between them. Looked up from germline, CDR1 is LGHDT and CDR2 is YNNKEL (reference sequence). The CDR3 runs 15 residues. The J gene is TRBJ1-4, the V gene TRBV3-1 (or the pseudogene TRBV3-2), with unresolved D. Sequenced sample: peripheral blood. This receptor was obtained from a man aged 50-60 years with acute or convalescent COVID-19. CDR3 protein: CASSLRGGSNEKLFF. Here the CDR3 DNA reads TGTGCCAGCAGCCTACGAGGAGGGTCTAATGAAAAACTGTTTTTT.